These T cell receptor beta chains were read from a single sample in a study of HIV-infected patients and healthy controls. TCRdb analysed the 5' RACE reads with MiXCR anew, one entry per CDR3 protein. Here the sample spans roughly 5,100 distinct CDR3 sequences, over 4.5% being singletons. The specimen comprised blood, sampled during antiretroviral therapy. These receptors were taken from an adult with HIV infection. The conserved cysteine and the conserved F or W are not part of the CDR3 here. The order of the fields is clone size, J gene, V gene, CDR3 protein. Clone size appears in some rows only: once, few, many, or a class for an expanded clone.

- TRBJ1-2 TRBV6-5 ASRKGRTFGYGYT
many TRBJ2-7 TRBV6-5 ASSSPGWAYEQY
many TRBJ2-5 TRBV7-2 ASRDDNQETQY
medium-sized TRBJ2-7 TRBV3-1 ASSGPLVYEQY
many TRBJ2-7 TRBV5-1 ASSKKSGIDEQY
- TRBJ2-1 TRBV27 ASSFGTSGYNEQF
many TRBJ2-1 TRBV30 AWSVWNEQF
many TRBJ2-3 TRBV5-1 ASSLESSSNTQY
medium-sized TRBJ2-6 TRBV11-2 ASTLNDRGLISGANVLT
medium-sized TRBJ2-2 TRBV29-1 SVDMVLWGSGTGELF
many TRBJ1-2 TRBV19 ASSPTGTGVNYGYT
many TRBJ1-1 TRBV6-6 ASTSWTANTEAF
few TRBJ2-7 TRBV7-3 AIGTSGNPPNYCHEQY
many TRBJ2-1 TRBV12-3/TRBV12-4 ASSLPWSGNDNEQF